These 22 T cell receptor beta chains share one sample of origin, sequenced in a study of regulatory T cells in long-lasting Graves disease. Through Arm-PCR of CDR3 regions and iRepertoire HTBI primers, TCR beta libraries were built. One entry per CDR3 protein, called by TCRdb with MiXCR from the multiplex PCR reads. Counted here are around 480,000 distinct CDR3 sequences, 15% to 20% occurring once; the ten biggest clones make up roughly 25%. Stated time point: newly diagnosed GD, antithyroid drugs for less than 3 months. PBMC RNA served as the TCR library source. These data were also filed under a second study, of T cells in Graves' hyperthyroidism and ophthalmopathy.

The starting material was peripheral blood mononuclear cells (PBMCs), obtained at new diagnosis, from a patient treated with antithyroid drugs. The source of these receptors is a woman aged 35-65 years with Graves disease.

Of note for this clonotype: One end of the junction is discordant with germline, which a read error may explain. V gene TRBV11-2 combines with J gene TRBJ1-2; a possible D gene is TRBD1 (6 bases). The CDR3 covers 13 residues. The germline CDR1 and CDR2 sequences are SGHAT and FQNNGV. CDR3: CASSCRQDYGYTF. The CDR3 DNA follows: TGTGCCAGCAGCTGTCGACAGGACTACGGCTACACCTTC.

The genes are TRBV6-1 and TRBJ1-2; D unclear. V lost 8 bases and J 3 bases, leaving 7 bases between the germline ends. This CDR3 is 11 amino acids long. Germline V CDR1 and CDR2: MNHNS, SASEGT. CDR3 nucleotide sequence: TGTGCCAGCTGGTCCGACTATGGCTACACCTTC. Protein sequence: CASWSDYGYTF.

This clonotype was counted ten times or more. The chain carries TRBV9 and TRBJ1-1, with a possible D match to TRBD1 (5 bases). The CDR3 covers 15 residues. V lost 3 bases to trimming and J lost 3 bases, with 15 bases between them. Looked up from germline, CDR1 is SGDLS and CDR2 is YYNGEE. CDR3 loop: CASSAGSRVDTEAFF. The CDR3 nucleotides read TGTGCCAGCAGCGCAGGGTCCCGGGTGGACACTGAAGCTTTCTTT.

The rearrangement joins TRBV19 to TRBJ2-7, with D maybe TRBD1 (6 bases). V was trimmed by 7 bases and J by 0 bases, leaving 10 bases between them. The CDR3 totals 13 residues. Germline CDR1 LNHDA, CDR2 SQIVND (reference sequence). CDR3 sequence reads: CASKVRGSYEQYF. CDR3 DNA sequence: TGTGCCAGTAAAGTCAGGGGCTCCTACGAGCAGTACTTC.

The chain combines TRBV28 with TRBJ1-2, with D possibly TRBD1 on 5 matching bases. The V gene's germline CDR1 is MDHEN and CDR2 SYDVKM. There are 12 residues in the CDR3. The ends were cut back, 4 bases at V and 11 bases at J, with 14 bases in the middle. The CDR3 nucleotides are TGTGCCAGCAGTTCGGGGGAGTGGGGATACACCTTC. It encodes CASSSGEWGYTF.

This clonotype was recorded many times. This rearrangement joins TRBV7-9 to TRBJ1-2, with D hard to call. The CDR3 runs to 12 residues. V lost 2 bases and J 7 bases, leaving 8 bases between the germline ends. Per the germline V gene, CDR1 is SEHNR and CDR2 is FQNEAQ (reference sequence). CDR3 sequence reads: CASSLITAGYTF. The DNA of the CDR3 is TGTGCCAGCAGCTTAATCACAGCTGGCTACACCTTC. The whole variable domain, remainder taken from reference TRBV7-9 and TRBJ1-2, is DTGVSQNPRHKITKRGQNVTFRCDPISEHNRLYWYRQTLGQGPEFLTYFQNEAQLEKSRLLSDRFSAERPKGSFSTLEIQRTEQGDSAMYLCASSLITAGYTFGSGTRLTVV.

The chain combines TRBV19 with TRBJ2-5; 12 bases line up with TRBD2. The germline CDR1 and CDR2 sequences are LNHDA and SQIVND (reference sequence). There are 16 residues in the CDR3. V lost 8 bases to trimming and J lost 0 bases; unmatched junction nucleotides: 7. The CDR3 DNA is TGTGCCAGTGGAAGCCTAGCGGGGGGGAACCAAGAGACCCAGTACTTC. This sequence encodes CASGSLAGGNQETQYF.

In its sample, this clonotype was seen many times. V and J are TRBV27 and TRBJ2-7; 7 bases fit TRBD1. V gave up 7 bases and J gave up 0 bases; unmatched junction bases: 9. The CDR3 sequence is 15 residues long. Per the germline V gene, CDR1 is MNHEY and CDR2 is SMNVEV (reference sequence). The chain's CDR3 is CASKELGTASYEQYF. The DNA of the CDR3 is TGTGCCAGCAAGGAATTAGGGACAGCCTCCTACGAGCAGTACTTC.

This clonotype was detected a few times. The chain is built from TRBV2 and TRBJ2-1; D is perhaps TRBD2 (5 bases). This CDR3 spans 12 amino acids. Trimming left V 7 bases short and J 7 bases short, with 11 bases between. The germline gives CDR1 SNHLY, CDR2 FYNNEI. Here the CDR3 reads CASTSSRNEQFF. The CDR3 DNA follows: TGTGCCAGCACGTCTAGCCGAAATGAGCAGTTCTTC.

The gene calls are TRBV20-1 and TRBJ2-1; tentative D call: TRBD1 (6 bases). This CDR3 comprises 17 residues. The V gene lost 6 bases and the J gene lost 6 bases, with 27 bases spanning the gap. CDR1 DFQATT and CDR2 SNEGSKA come from the germline V gene (reference sequence). The CDR3 region is CSADATGTAKTGNEQFF. The CDR3 nucleotides read TGCAGTGCCGATGCGACAGGAACCGCGAAGACCGGCAATGAGCAGTTCTTC.

The rearrangement links TRBV27 to TRBJ2-2, with D perhaps TRBD1 (6 bases). This CDR3 is built from 13 residues. Germline CDR1 is MNHEY and CDR2 is SMNVEV (reference sequence). Between the trimmed V and J ends, which lost 6 bases and 5 bases, there was a span of 10 bases. This CDR3 is CASSTGWTGELFF. In DNA form, the CDR3 reads TGTGCCAGCAGCACAGGGTGGACCGGGGAGCTGTTTTTT.

This clonotype has more than one count but fewer than ten. The rearrangement links TRBV9 to TRBJ1-5; the match to TRBD1 covers 11 bases. Germline V gene lookup returns CDR1 SGDLS and CDR2 YYNGEE. The CDR3 length is 15 residues. V lost 0 bases to trimming and J lost 6 bases; unmatched junction nucleotides: 2. CDR3 sequence: CASSVDGTGGQPQHF. The CDR3 DNA sequence: TGTGCCAGCAGCGTAGACGGGACAGGGGGTCAGCCCCAGCATTTT.

This clonotype occurred many times. The chain links TRBV12-3 or TRBV12-4 to TRBJ1-2, with D hard to call. This CDR3 is 12 amino acids long. V lost 5 bases, J lost 4 bases, and 8 bases lay in between. The DNA for the CDR3 is TGTGCCAGCAGTGCGACCTTCTATGGCTACACCTTC. It specifies CASSATFYGYTF.

This rearrangement joins TRBV7-2 to TRBJ2-7, with 7 positions matching TRBD2. Germline CDR1 SGHTA, CDR2 FQGNSA. V gave up 5 bases and J gave up 7 bases; unmatched junction bases: 23. This CDR3 has 18 residues. The chain's CDR3 is CASSGASGPLPPSREQYF. DNA of the CDR3: TGTGCCAGCAGCGGCGCTAGCGGACCATTACCCCCCTCTCGGGAGCAGTACTTC.

The chain carries TRBV3-1 and TRBJ1-2; tentatively, D is TRBD1 (6 bases). This CDR3 contains 17 residues. The germline gives CDR1 LGHDT, CDR2 YNNKEL (reference sequence). V was cut by 2 bases and J by 2 bases, with 18 bases left in between. The CDR3 DNA sequence: TGTGCCAGCAGCCAATGGGGGCCACAACTACTCAACTATGGCTACACCTTC. Translation gives CASSQWGPQLLNYGYTF.

The sample holds a few counts of this clonotype. The chain links TRBV6-2 or TRBV6-3 to TRBJ1-1; D is uncertain. Germline V gene data show CDR1 as MNHEY and CDR2 as SVGEGT. The CDR3 length is 13 residues. V lost 5 bases, J lost 2 bases, and 9 bases lay in between. For the CDR3, the DNA is TGTGCCAGCAGTGAAGTGGTAAACACTGAAGCTTTCTTT. This codes for CASSEVVNTEAFF.

This chain joins TRBV12-3 or TRBV12-4 and TRBJ1-5; D is unclear. The CDR3 extends over 13 amino acids. V lost 6 bases and J lost 7, with 13 bases in between. The CDR3 DNA sequence: TGTGCCAGCAGGGGCGGGTCGATACAGCCCCAGCATTTT. Protein product: CASRGGSIQPQHF.

This clonotype was detected ten times or more. The gene calls are TRBV2 and TRBJ1-5; maybe TRBD1 (6 bases). The CDR3 is 16 amino acids. The germline CDR1 and CDR2 sequences are SNHLY and FYNNEI. V lost 0 bases, J lost 5 bases, and 14 bases lay in between. CDR3 sequence (DNA): TGTGCCAGCAGTGAAGCGCGTCAGGGGAGTTATCAGCCCCAGCATTTT. Translating gives CASSEARQGSYQPQHF.

This clonotype showed up many times. The V call is TRBV12-3 or TRBV12-4, the J call TRBJ1-2; D is unclear. CDR3 length equals 13 residues. Trimming left V 6 bases short and J 4 bases short, with 12 bases between. The CDR3 sequence: CASRSGTLYGYTF. The CDR3 region has the DNA TGTGCCAGCAGATCAGGAACCCTCTATGGCTACACCTTC.

To note about this clonotype: A much larger clone is a single base away; this may be a read error. The chain carries TRBV24-1 and TRBJ1-4; D remains ambiguous. Germline V gene sequence: CDR1 KGHDR, CDR2 SFDVKD. The CDR3 has 13 residues. Trimming shortened V by 3 bases and J by 10 bases, and 11 bases separated the two germline ends. Written as DNA, the CDR3 is TGTGCCACCAGTGATCCCACGGTCCGAAAACTGTTTTTT. The encoded protein is CATSDPTVRKLFF.

In this sample, this clonotype turned up many times. V gene TRBV28 combines with J gene TRBJ1-1, with 8 nucleotides matching TRBD1. CDR1 is MDHEN, CDR2 SYDVKM, per germline. This CDR3 contains 16 residues. The V segment lost 6 bases and the J segment 4 bases; nucleotides outside the gene matches: 13. CDR3 DNA sequence: TGTGCCAGCAGCACCGGGACAGGACTCGTGGGCACTGAAGCTTTCTTT. Its protein is CASSTGTGLVGTEAFF.

This clonotype came up many times. The chain couples TRBV10-2 to TRBJ1-3; a possible D gene is TRBD1 (5 bases). Germline lookup yields CDR1 WSHSY and CDR2 SAAADI. V was shortened by 7 bases and J by 4 bases, with 14 bases between the two germline ends. The CDR3 sequence is 14 residues long. The CDR3 nucleotides are TGCGCCAGCACCCTTGAGGGGACCGGAAACACCATATATTTT. Translated, it gives CASTLEGTGNTIYF.